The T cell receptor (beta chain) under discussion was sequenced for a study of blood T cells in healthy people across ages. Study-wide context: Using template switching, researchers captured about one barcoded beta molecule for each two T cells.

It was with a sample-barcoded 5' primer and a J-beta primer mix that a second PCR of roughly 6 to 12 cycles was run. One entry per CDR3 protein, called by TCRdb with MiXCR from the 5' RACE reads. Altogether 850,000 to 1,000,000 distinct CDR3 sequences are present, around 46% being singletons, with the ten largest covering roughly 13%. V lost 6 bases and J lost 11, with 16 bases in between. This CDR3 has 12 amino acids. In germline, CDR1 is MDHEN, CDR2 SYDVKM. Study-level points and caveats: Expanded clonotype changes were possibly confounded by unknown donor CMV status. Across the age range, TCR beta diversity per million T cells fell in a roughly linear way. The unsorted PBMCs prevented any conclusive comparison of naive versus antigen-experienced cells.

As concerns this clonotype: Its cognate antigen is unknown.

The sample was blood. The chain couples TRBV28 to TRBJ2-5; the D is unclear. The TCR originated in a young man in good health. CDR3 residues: CASSWVADEQYF. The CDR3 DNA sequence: TGTGCCAGCAGCTGGGTCGCGGATGAGCAGTACTTC.